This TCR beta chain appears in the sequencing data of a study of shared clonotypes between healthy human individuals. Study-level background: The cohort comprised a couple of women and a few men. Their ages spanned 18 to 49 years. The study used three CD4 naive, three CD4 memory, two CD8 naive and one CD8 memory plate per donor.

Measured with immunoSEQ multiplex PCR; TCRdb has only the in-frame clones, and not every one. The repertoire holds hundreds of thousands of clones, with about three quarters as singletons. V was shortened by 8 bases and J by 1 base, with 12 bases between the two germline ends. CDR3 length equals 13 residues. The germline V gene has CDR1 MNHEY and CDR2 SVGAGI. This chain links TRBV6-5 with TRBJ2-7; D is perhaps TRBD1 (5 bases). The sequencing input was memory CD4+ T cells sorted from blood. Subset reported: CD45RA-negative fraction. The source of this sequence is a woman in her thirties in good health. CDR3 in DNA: TGTGCCAGCTCTCAGGGTCTATCCTACGAGCAGTACTTC. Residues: CASSQGLSYEQYF.